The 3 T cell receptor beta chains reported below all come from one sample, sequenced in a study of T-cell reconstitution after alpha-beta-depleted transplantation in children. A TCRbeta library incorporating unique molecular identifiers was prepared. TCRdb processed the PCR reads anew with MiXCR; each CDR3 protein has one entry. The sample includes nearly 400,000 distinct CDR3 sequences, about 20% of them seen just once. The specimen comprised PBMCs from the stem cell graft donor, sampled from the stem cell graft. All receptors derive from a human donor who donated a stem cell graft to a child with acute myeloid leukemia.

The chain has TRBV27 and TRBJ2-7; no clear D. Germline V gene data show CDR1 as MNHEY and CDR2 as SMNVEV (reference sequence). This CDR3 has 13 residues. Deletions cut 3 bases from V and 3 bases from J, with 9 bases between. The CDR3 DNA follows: TGTGCCAGCAGTTTGGACGGCAACTACGAGCAGTACTTC. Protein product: CASSLDGNYEQYF.

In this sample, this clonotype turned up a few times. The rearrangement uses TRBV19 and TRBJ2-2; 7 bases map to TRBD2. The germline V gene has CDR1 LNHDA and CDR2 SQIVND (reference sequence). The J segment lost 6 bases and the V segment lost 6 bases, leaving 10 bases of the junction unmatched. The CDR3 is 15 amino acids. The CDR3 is CASRGREPSPGELFF. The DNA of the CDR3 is TGTGCCAGTAGGGGGCGGGAGCCTTCCCCCGGGGAGCTGTTTTTT. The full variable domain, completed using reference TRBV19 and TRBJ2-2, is DGGITQSPKYLFRKEGQNVTLSCEQNLNHDAMYWYRQDPGQGLRLIYYSQIVNDFQKGDIAEGYSVSREKKESFPLTVTSAQKNPTAFYLCASRGREPSPGELFFGEGSRLTVL.

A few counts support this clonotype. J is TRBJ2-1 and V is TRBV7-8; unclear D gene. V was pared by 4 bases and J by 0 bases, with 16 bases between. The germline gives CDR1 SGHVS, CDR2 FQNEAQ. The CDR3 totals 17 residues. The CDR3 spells CASSSSVGRSSYNEQFF. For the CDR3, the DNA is TGTGCCAGCAGCTCCAGTGTCGGACGAAGCTCCTACAATGAGCAGTTCTTC.